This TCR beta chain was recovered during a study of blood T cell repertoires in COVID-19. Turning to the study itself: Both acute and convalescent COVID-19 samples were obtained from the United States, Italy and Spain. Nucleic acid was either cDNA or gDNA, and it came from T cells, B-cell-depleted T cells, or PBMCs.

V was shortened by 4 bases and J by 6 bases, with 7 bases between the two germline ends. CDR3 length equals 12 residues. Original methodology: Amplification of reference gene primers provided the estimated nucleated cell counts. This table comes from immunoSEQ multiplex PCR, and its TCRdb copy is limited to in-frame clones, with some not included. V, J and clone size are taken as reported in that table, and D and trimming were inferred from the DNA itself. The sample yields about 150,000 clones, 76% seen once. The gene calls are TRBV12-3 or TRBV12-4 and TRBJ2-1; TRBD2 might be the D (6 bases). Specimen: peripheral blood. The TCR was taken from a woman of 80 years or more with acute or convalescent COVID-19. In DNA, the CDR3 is TGTGCCAGCAGTTGGAGGGTCAATGAGCAGTTCTTC. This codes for CASSWRVNEQFF.